The 32 T cell receptor beta chains below were found in one sample sequenced in a study of T cell responses to AZD1222 COVID-19 vaccine. Only in-frame clones appear in the TCRdb table, and some are missing; sequencing was by immunoSEQ multiplex PCR. The sample includes 120,000 to 150,000 clones, roughly 92% seen only once; the top ten take about a tenth. The specimen was peripheral blood, collected 28 days after the second AZD1222 dose. These receptor sequences come from an adult who received the AZD1222 COVID-19 vaccine.

The chain carries TRBV28 and TRBJ2-1; either TRBD1 or TRBD2 may supply D (5 bases each). Germline CDR1 MDHEN, CDR2 SYDVKM. The CDR3 covers 13 residues. Trimming stripped 11 bases from V and 7 bases from J, with 18 bases between. The CDR3: CAATKGRVNEQFF. The CDR3 DNA sequence: TGTGCCGCGACGAAGGGGCGGGTGAATGAGCAGTTCTTC.

J is TRBJ1-1 and V is TRBV12-3 or TRBV12-4, with a tentative D call TRBD1 (5 bases). Trimming cost V 2 bases and J 5 bases, with 9 bases left between them. The length of the CDR3 is 13 residues. CDR3 sequence (DNA): TGTGCCAGCAGTTTAATTGAGGGGACTGAAGCTTTCTTT. Translation: CASSLIEGTEAFF.

V is TRBV19 and J is TRBJ2-2, with D possibly TRBD1 on 7 matching bases. The length of the CDR3 is 16 residues. Germline CDR1 and CDR2: LNHDA and SQIVND (reference sequence). With 6 bases removed from V and 0 bases from J, the gap between germline ends came to 14 bases. The chain's CDR3 is CASSRDREANTGELFF. CDR3 coding DNA: TGTGCCAGTAGCCGTGACAGGGAGGCGAACACCGGGGAGCTGTTTTTT. Supplemented by reference TRBV19 and TRBJ2-2, the full variable domain reads DGGITQSPKYLFRKEGQNVTLSCEQNLNHDAMYWYRQDPGQGLRLIYYSQIVNDFQKGDIAEGYSVSREKKESFPLTVTSAQKNPTAFYLCASSRDREANTGELFFGEGSRLTVL.

A remark on this clone: The sample holds other DNA sequences that translate to the same CDR3. In DNA form, the CDR3 reads TGTGCCAGCAGCCCTGGGGGGCGTAACTATGGCTACACCTTC. Its translation is CASSPGGRNYGYTF. The chain recombines TRBV7-3 with TRBJ1-2, with a weak D call TRBD1 (6 bases). The CDR3 covers 14 residues. The germline CDR1 and CDR2 sequences are SGHTA and FQGTGA. With 5 bases removed from V and 1 base from J, the gap between germline ends came to 11 bases.

This sequence joins TRBV10-3 and TRBJ2-5; D is undetermined. Per the germline V gene, CDR1 is ENHRY and CDR2 is SYGVKD. This CDR3 is 13 amino acids long. The V and J ends lost 2 bases and 3 bases respectively, with 7 bases between them. The CDR3 DNA follows: TGTGCCATCAGTGAGGCACGGGAAGAGACCCAGTACTTC. The encoded protein is CAISEAREETQYF.

This clone was counted once. The chain recombines TRBV3-1 (or the pseudogene TRBV3-2) with TRBJ2-1, with TRBD2 identical over 7 bases. The CDR3 consists of 19 residues. With 0 bases clipped from V and 3 bases from J, the junction kept 14 bases outside the gene matches. The germline gives CDR1 LGHDT, CDR2 YNNKEL (reference sequence). For the CDR3, the DNA is TGTGCCAGCAGCCAAGATTACGTCCTCGGCGGGAGCCTCTACAATGAGCAGTTCTTC. Translation gives CASSQDYVLGGSLYNEQFF.

This rearrangement joins TRBV4-3 to TRBJ2-2; 8 bases agree with TRBD1. This CDR3 is built from 16 residues. The ends lost 4 bases at V and 0 bases at J; junction bases unmatched: 4. The germline gives CDR1 LGHNA, CDR2 YSLEER. The DNA for the CDR3 is TGCGCCAGCAGCCGGAACAGGGGGTCGAACACCGGGGAGCTGTTTTTT. Translation: CASSRNRGSNTGELFF.

CDR3 protein: CATSGPSSVAGEESYEQYV. CDR3 DNA: TGTGCCACCAGCGGTCCTTCGTCGGTAGCGGGGGAGGAATCCTACGAGCAGTACGTC. The chain employs TRBV15 and TRBJ2-7; the match to TRBD2 covers 9 bases. Germline loops: CDR1 LNHNV, CDR2 YYDKDF (reference sequence). J gave up 1 base and V 5 bases, and 18 bases lay outside the gene matches. The CDR3 runs 19 residues.

V usage is TRBV19 and J usage is TRBJ2-7; weak D call: TRBD1 (6 bases). V gave up 3 bases and J gave up 5 bases, with 11 bases separating them. Germline V gene data show CDR1 as LNHDA and CDR2 as SQIVND (reference sequence). CDR3 length: 13 residues. The CDR3 region has the DNA TGTGCCAGTAGTATCGGACAGATAAACGAGCAGTACTTC. Translated, it gives CASSIGQINEQYF.

The V gene is TRBV18, the J gene TRBJ2-4, with TRBD1 matching 9 bases. Per the germline V gene, CDR1 is KGHSH and CDR2 is LQKENI. CDR3 length equals 18 residues. V was clipped by 0 bases and J by 0 bases; unmatched bases: 6. CDR3 protein: CASSPPGQGILAKNIQYF. The CDR3 DNA sequence: TGTGCCAGCTCACCACCGGGACAGGGAATCTTAGCCAAAAACATTCAGTACTTC.

This clone was detected only once. The CDR3 loop is CASSTNRDYTEAFF. DNA for the CDR3: TGTGCCAGCTCAACAAACAGGGATTACACTGAAGCTTTCTTT. The rearrangement links TRBV18 to TRBJ1-1, with D possibly TRBD1 on 6 matching bases. Germline V gene sequence: CDR1 KGHSH, CDR2 LQKENI. V was cut by 5 bases and J by 3 bases, with 13 bases left in between. CDR3 size: 14 residues.

The CDR3 is CASSQDERAGAPPNEQFF. The CDR3 DNA reads TGCGCCAGCAGCCAAGATGAAAGAGCGGGAGCTCCGCCCAATGAGCAGTTCTTC. The rearrangement links TRBV4-1 to TRBJ2-1; 8 bases fit TRBD2. Germline lookup yields CDR1 MGHRA and CDR2 YSYEKL. The CDR3 loop spans 18 amino acids. The trim removed 0 bases at V and 6 bases at J, leaving 13 bases unmatched.

This clone was seen once. The chain links TRBV19 to TRBJ1-1; 8 bases line up with TRBD1. The germline CDR1 and CDR2 sequences are LNHDA and SQIVND (reference sequence). The length of the CDR3 is 15 residues. The V segment lost 4 bases and the J segment 5 bases; nucleotides outside the gene matches: 9. The CDR3: CASSTLRQGRTEAFF. The CDR3 nucleotides read TGTGCCAGTAGTACCCTCCGACAGGGGAGGACTGAAGCTTTCTTT.

CDR3 amino acids: CASSQTNEAFF. CDR3 bases: TGTGCCAGCAGCCAAACTAACGAAGCTTTCTTT. V usage is TRBV3-1 (or the pseudogene TRBV3-2) and J usage is TRBJ1-1; D gene ambiguous. The V gene's germline CDR1 is LGHDT and CDR2 YNNKEL (reference sequence). The germline V and J ends were trimmed by 2 bases and 8 bases, with 6 bases remaining between them. The CDR3 spans 11 residues.

A remark on this clone: Other nucleotide sequences from this sample produce the same CDR3. V usage is TRBV6-5 and J usage is TRBJ1-1, with D possibly being TRBD1 (5 bases). The CDR3 length is 14 residues. Germline V lookup: CDR1 MNHEY, CDR2 SVGAGI. Trimming took off 2 bases at V and 0 bases at J, with 7 bases between the two ends. CDR3 amino acids: CASSYGGLNTEAFF. The CDR3 bases are TGTGCCAGCAGTTACGGGGGGTTGAACACTGAAGCTTTCTTT.

The chain is built from TRBV27 and TRBJ1-6; D uncertain. Germline CDR1 and CDR2: MNHEY and SMNVEV (reference sequence). V was shortened by 3 bases and J by 7 bases, with 16 bases between the two germline ends. The CDR3 loop spans 16 amino acids. The CDR3 DNA sequence: TGTGCCAGCAGTTTCCTCTTCCTGGGGTCCAATTCACCCCTCCACTTT. This codes for CASSFLFLGSNSPLHF.

The chain joins TRBV6-2 or TRBV6-3 to TRBJ2-1; TRBD2 is a possible D gene (5 bases). The CDR3 has 15 amino acids. CDR1 is MNHEY and CDR2 is SVGEGT in the germline V gene. The V end was cut by 5 bases, the J end by 9 bases, with 20 bases between. CDR3 in DNA: TGTGCCAGCAGTAAACTGCGGGTTACAACTGGTGAGCAGTTCTTC. Translated, it gives CASSKLRVTTGEQFF.

The J gene is TRBJ2-3, the V gene TRBV3-1 (or the pseudogene TRBV3-2); D is unclear. The ends were cut back, 4 bases at V and 2 bases at J, with 19 bases in the middle. This CDR3 spans 17 amino acids. The germline gives CDR1 LGHDT, CDR2 YNNKEL (reference sequence). CDR3 sequence reads: CASSPFVKGIVTDTQYF. The CDR3 nucleotides read TGTGCCAGCAGCCCCTTTGTGAAGGGAATAGTCACAGATACGCAGTATTTT.

This rearrangement joins TRBV6-2 or TRBV6-3 to TRBJ1-2; D unresolved. CDR1 is MNHEY and CDR2 is SVGEGT in the germline V gene. This CDR3 comprises 13 residues. V dropped 3 bases and J dropped 4 bases, with 9 bases sitting between them. The CDR3 here is CASSYLRGYGYTF. CDR3 coding DNA: TGTGCCAGCAGTTATCTCCGAGGCTATGGCTACACCTTC.

V usage is TRBV19 and J usage is TRBJ1-5; possibly TRBD1 for D (5 bases). This CDR3 spans 16 amino acids. V shed 5 bases and J shed 4 bases, with 18 bases lying between them. Germline-derived CDR1 and CDR2 are LNHDA and SQIVND (reference sequence). CDR3 in DNA: TGTGCCAGTAGTCCCCGTCCAGGCGGGGGAAATCAGCCCCAGCATTTT. Its protein is CASSPRPGGGNQPQHF.

This chain connects TRBV3-1 (or the pseudogene TRBV3-2) to TRBJ2-1; 12 bases are shared with TRBD2. Trimming removed 0 bases from V and 9 bases from J; junction bases left unmatched: 12. The CDR3 spans 18 residues. The germline V gene encodes CDR1 LGHDT and CDR2 YNNKEL (reference sequence). The CDR3 DNA reads TGTGCCAGCAGCCAAGATGCCCGGCTAGCGGGGGGGCCTGCTGAGCAGTTCTTC. Its protein is CASSQDARLAGGPAEQFF.

V gene TRBV4-3 combines with J gene TRBJ1-1, with 8 bases that match TRBD1. Germline V lookup: CDR1 LGHNA, CDR2 YSLEER. The CDR3 runs 15 residues. V was pared by 3 bases and J by 3 bases, with 6 bases of the junction left unmatched. CDR3 nucleotides: TGCGCCAGCAGCCAGACCAGGGGGCTGGACACTGAAGCTTTCTTT. Protein: CASSQTRGLDTEAFF.

This rearrangement joins TRBV7-2 to TRBJ2-7; 7 bases map to TRBD2. CDR1 and CDR2 from the germline V gene are SGHTA and FQGNSA. Trimming removed 5 bases from V and 4 bases from J; junction bases left unmatched: 8. This CDR3 region has 14 residues. CDR3 sequence: CASSPDGGKYEQYF. The CDR3 DNA sequence: TGTGCCAGCAGCCCGGACGGGGGGAAGTACGAGCAGTACTTC. The full variable domain, in which reference TRBV7-2 and TRBJ2-7 provide the parts outside the CDR3, is GAGVSQSPSNKVTEKGKDVELRCDPISGHTALYWYRQSLGQGLEFLIYFQGNSAPDKSGLPSDRFSAERTGGSVSTLTIQRTQQEDSAVYLCASSPDGGKYEQYFGPGTRLTVT.

The chain couples TRBV6-5 to TRBJ1-1, with 10 bases aligning to TRBD1. J lost 5 bases, V lost 1 base, and 4 bases had no gene match. The CDR3 loop spans 15 amino acids. CDR1 and CDR2 (germline): MNHEY, SVGAGI. The CDR3 coding sequence is TGTGCCAGCAGTTACTACCGGGACAGGGGTACTGAAGCTTTCTTT. Translation: CASSYYRDRGTEAFF.

The V call is TRBV6-4, the J call TRBJ1-5; 11 nucleotides align to TRBD1. The V and J ends lost 6 bases and 4 bases, in that order; junction bases with no gene match: 5. The CDR3 spans 15 residues. Germline CDR1 and CDR2: MRHNA and SNTAGT. CDR3: CASSRTGGFNQPQHF. The CDR3 DNA follows: TGTGCCAGCAGCCGGACAGGGGGCTTTAATCAGCCCCAGCATTTT.

This clone is a singleton in its sample. The chain couples TRBV24-1 to TRBJ1-1; D may be TRBD1 (5 bases). The CDR3 is 11 amino acids. The germline V and J ends were trimmed by 9 bases and 5 bases, with 9 bases remaining between them. Germline V gives CDR1 KGHDR, CDR2 SFDVKD. CDR3: CATPEGTEAFF. The DNA for the CDR3 is TGTGCCACCCCAGAGGGGACTGAAGCTTTCTTT.

The CDR3 DNA follows: TGTGCCAGCACTGCGAGACTAGCGATTCAGGCGCAGTATTTT. Translating gives CASTARLAIQAQYF. This sequence joins TRBV2 and TRBJ2-3; 8 nucleotides agree with TRBD2. The CDR3 is made up of 14 amino acids. The germline CDR1 and CDR2 sequences are SNHLY and FYNNEI. V lost 7 bases and J lost 10; bases outside the gene matches: 13.

This rearrangement joins TRBV7-2 to TRBJ1-5; D not resolved. The CDR3 has 13 amino acids. Looked up from germline, CDR1 is SGHTA and CDR2 is FQGNSA. With 3 bases removed from V and 5 bases from J, the gap between germline ends came to 8 bases. DNA of the CDR3: TGTGCCAGCAGCTTTGCACCCGATCAGCCCCAGCATTTT. Its protein product is CASSFAPDQPQHF. Looking up the rest from reference TRBV7-2 and TRBJ1-5 gives the full variable domain: GAGVSQSPSNKVTEKGKDVELRCDPISGHTALYWYRQSLGQGLEFLIYFQGNSAPDKSGLPSDRFSAERTGGSVSTLTIQRTQQEDSAVYLCASSFAPDQPQHFGDGTRLSIL.

This chain links TRBV5-1 with TRBJ2-7; 12 positions match TRBD2. J was trimmed by 5 bases and V by 4 bases; bases with no gene match: 7. Germline CDR1 SGHRS, CDR2 YFSETQ. The CDR3 contains 15 residues. This CDR3 is CASSVQTSGRDEQYF. CDR3 DNA sequence: TGCGCCAGCAGCGTCCAGACTAGCGGGAGAGACGAGCAGTACTTC.

This clone has just one count. The J gene is TRBJ2-2, the V gene TRBV5-1; 13 bases fit TRBD2. V shed 7 bases, J shed 3 bases, and the junction held 3 bases outside the gene matches. The CDR3 runs to 15 residues. In germline, CDR1 is SGHRS, CDR2 YFSETQ. The CDR3 DNA is TGCGCCAGCGGGACTAGCGGGACCTACACCGGGGAGCTGTTTTTT. It translates to CASGTSGTYTGELFF.

The V and J genes are TRBV4-1 and TRBJ1-2; possibly TRBD1 for D (5 bases). CDR3 size: 17 residues. Germline loops: CDR1 MGHRA, CDR2 YSYEKL. Trimming left V 1 base short and J 4 bases short, with 19 bases between. The CDR3 DNA reads TGCGCCAGCAGCCAAGGCCAGCCGGGACGGATCTTCTATGGCTACACCTTC. Protein: CASSQGQPGRIFYGYTF.

In its sample, this clone was seen a few times. The rearrangement uses TRBV19 and TRBJ2-7, with D perhaps matching TRBD2 (5 bases). V was clipped by 3 bases and J by 4 bases, with 13 bases between them. Germline V gene lookup returns CDR1 LNHDA and CDR2 SQIVND (reference sequence). The CDR3 has 14 amino acids. This CDR3 is CASSIAGNNYEQYF. The CDR3 nucleotides read TGTGCCAGTAGTATTGCCGGGAACAATTACGAGCAGTACTTC.